Following are 10 T cell receptor beta chains from one sample sequenced in a study of CD8 T cells in Susac syndrome. After extraction with the RNeasy kit, roughly 0.45 to 1 ug of the RNA was reverse transcribed using random hexamers. TCRdb reanalysed the immunoSEQ multiplex PCR reads using MiXCR and keeps one entry per CDR3 protein. The sample lists tens of thousands of distinct CDR3 sequences, approximately 95% seen once, with about 0.45% in the top ten. The sequenced sample was CD8+ T cells from PBMCs. The receptors derive from a human donor with Susac syndrome.

The CDR3 loop reads CASSVDLGGWAFF. The CDR3, as DNA: TGTGCCAGCAGCGTAGATCTGGGGGGCTGGGCTTTCTTT. The chain joins TRBV9 to TRBJ1-1; a possible D gene is TRBD1 (6 bases). The germline V gene encodes CDR1 SGDLS and CDR2 YYNGEE. This CDR3 spans 13 amino acids. V dropped 0 bases and J dropped 11 bases, with 14 bases sitting between them. The full variable domain, with the rest looked up from reference TRBV9 and TRBJ1-1, is DSGVTQTPKHLITATGQRVTLRCSPRSGDLSVYWYQQSLDQGLQFLIQYYNGEERAKGNILERFSAQQFPDLHSELNLSSLELGDSALYFCASSVDLGGWAFFGQGTRLTVV.

This chain links TRBV15 with TRBJ2-7, with D possibly being TRBD1 (5 bases). The germline V gene encodes CDR1 LNHNV and CDR2 YYDKDF (reference sequence). Trimming removed 5 bases at V and 4 bases at J, with 21 bases between. CDR3 length: 16 residues. In nucleotides, the CDR3 is TGTGCCACCAGCTTTATGGGGCCCTCAGCTGGGTACGAGCAGTACTTC. Residues: CATSFMGPSAGYEQYF.

The CDR3 is CSAMYQVGYNEQFF. The DNA of the CDR3 is TGCAGTGCTATGTACCAGGTCGGTTACAATGAGCAGTTCTTC. The rearrangement links TRBV20-1 to TRBJ2-1; D remains ambiguous. Germline V gene lookup returns CDR1 DFQATT and CDR2 SNEGSKA (reference sequence). The CDR3 sequence is 14 residues long. With 4 bases removed from V and 4 bases from J, the gap between germline ends came to 14 bases.

The rearrangement uses TRBV7-9 and TRBJ1-1; a weak D match, TRBD1 (5 bases). With 4 bases removed from V and 1 base from J, the gap between germline ends came to 10 bases. The germline gives CDR1 SEHNR, CDR2 FQNEAQ (reference sequence). The CDR3 runs 14 residues. This CDR3 is CASSSGLTNTEAFF. In DNA, the CDR3 is TGTGCCAGCAGCTCGGGACTTACGAACACTGAAGCTTTCTTT.

The chain uses TRBV5-6 and TRBJ2-7; 9 bases are a match to TRBD2. The J segment lost 7 bases and the V segment lost 0 bases, leaving 8 bases of the junction unmatched. Germline loops: CDR1 SGHDT, CDR2 YYEEEE. CDR3 length equals 15 residues. Here the CDR3 DNA reads TGTGCCAGCAGCTTGGCCGCGGGAGGGCCGGAGGAGCAGTACTTC. Its translation is CASSLAAGGPEEQYF.

This chain uses TRBV5-1 with TRBJ1-1; D might be TRBD1 (6 bases). The CDR3 runs 13 residues. V dropped 3 bases and J dropped 4 bases, with 10 bases sitting between them. The germline gives CDR1 SGHRS, CDR2 YFSETQ. In DNA form, the CDR3 reads TGCGCCAGCAGCTCAGGGGAACGCACTGAAGCTTTCTTT. Translating gives CASSSGERTEAFF.

The chain carries TRBV7-9 and TRBJ2-2, with 10 nucleotides matching TRBD2. Germline lookup yields CDR1 SEHNR and CDR2 FQNEAQ (reference sequence). The CDR3 runs 14 residues. The V segment lost 5 bases and the J segment 7 bases; nucleotides outside the gene matches: 4. CDR3 protein: CASSPGLAFGELFF. CDR3 nucleotides: TGTGCCAGCAGCCCGGGACTAGCGTTCGGGGAGCTGTTTTTT. The whole variable domain, remainder taken from reference TRBV7-9 and TRBJ2-2, is DTGVSQNPRHKITKRGQNVTFRCDPISEHNRLYWYRQTLGQGPEFLTYFQNEAQLEKSRLLSDRFSAERPKGSFSTLEIQRTEQGDSAMYLCASSPGLAFGELFFGEGSRLTVL.

The V gene is TRBV13, the J gene TRBJ2-3; 8 nucleotides align to TRBD1. The CDR3 consists of 15 residues. Germline values: CDR1 PRHDT, CDR2 FYEKMQ (reference sequence). Germline trimming cut 5 bases from V and 3 bases from J; bases unmatched to any gene: 7. CDR3 protein: CASSPNNRGTDTQYF. The CDR3, as DNA: TGTGCCAGCAGCCCAAATAACAGGGGGACAGATACGCAGTATTTT.

This clonotype was seen a single time. The genes are TRBV19 and TRBJ1-1, with 8 bases aligning to TRBD1. The germline V gene encodes CDR1 LNHDA and CDR2 SQIVND (reference sequence). The CDR3 is 18 residues long. Unmatched junction bases numbered 16, after V lost 4 bases and J lost 3 bases. This chain's CDR3 is CASSTPRASTGADTEAFF. Here the CDR3 DNA reads TGTGCCAGTAGTACCCCCAGGGCCTCGACAGGGGCGGACACTGAAGCTTTCTTT.

V and J are TRBV19 and TRBJ1-5; maybe TRBD1 (5 bases). Germline loops: CDR1 LNHDA, CDR2 SQIVND (reference sequence). This CDR3 region has 15 residues. V gave up 3 bases and J gave up 3 bases, with 12 bases separating them. CDR3 nucleotides: TGTGCCAGTAGTATCTGGTCGGGACCCAATCAGCCCCAGCATTTT. Translating it yields CASSIWSGPNQPQHF.